These T cell receptor beta chains were read from a single sample in a study of blood T cell repertoires in COVID-19. Profiled with immunoSEQ multiplex PCR; TCRdb holds only in-frame clones, not every one. Of fewer than 300,000 clones in the sample, 83% were seen once. The sequencing sample was made of peripheral blood. All receptors come from a woman between 50 and 59 years old who had recovered from COVID-19. CDR3s include the opening cysteine and the closing phenylalanine or tryptophan. The D gene is left open where the match is weak. For some rows the clone size is stated as once, few or many, or as a class when expanded; others skip it.

>.|TRBV19|TRBD1|TRBJ1-5
CASSGQVLSNQPQHF
TGTGCCAGTAGTGGACAGGTCCTTAGCAATCAGCCCCAGCATTTT
>.|TRBV5-8|.|TRBJ2-7
CASSLAYEETF
TGTGCCAGCAGCTTGGCCTACGAGGAAACCTTC
>.|TRBV19|.|TRBJ1-1
CASSLLGDTEAFF
TGTGCCAGTAGCCTGCTGGGCGACACTGAAGCTTTCTTT
>.|TRBV5-4|.|TRBJ2-2
CASSSGGTPNTGELFF
TGTGCCAGCAGCTCTGGGGGGACCCCCAACACCGGGGAGCTGTTTTTT
>.|TRBV15|TRBD1|TRBJ1-2
CATSRAQGFGYTF
TGTGCCACCAGCAGGGCACAGGGGTTTGGCTACACCTTC
>.|TRBV5-1|TRBD1|TRBJ1-1
CASSGGTVNTEAFF
TGCGCCAGCAGCGGGGGGACAGTTAACACTGAAGCTTTCTTT
>.|TRBV10-1|.|TRBJ1-3
CASAFVETAKEAGNTIYF
TGCGCCAGCGCCTTTGTGGAGACTGCAAAGGAGGCTGGAAACACCATATATTTT
>.|TRBV6-2/TRBV6-3|.|TRBJ2-2
CASSRDRIPRAGELFF
TGTGCCAGCAGTCGAGACAGAATCCCCCGGGCCGGGGAGCTGTTTTTT
>.|TRBV29-1|.|TRBJ1-2
CSVGGGGGYTF
TGCAGCGTTGGAGGCGGGGGTGGCTACACCTTC
>.|TRBV7-8|TRBD1|TRBJ2-7
CASSQQGLEQYF
TGTGCCAGCAGCCAACAGGGGCTCGAGCAGTACTTC
>.|TRBV9|TRBD2|TRBJ2-1
CASSTRLAGGGNNEQFF
TGTGCCAGCAGCACACGACTAGCGGGAGGAGGAAACAATGAGCAGTTCTTC
>.|TRBV5-5|.|TRBJ2-7
CASSLVAGLHEQYF
TGTGCCAGCAGCTTGGTGGCAGGGCTACACGAGCAGTACTTC
>.|TRBV19|.|TRBJ2-2
CASSMRQNTGELFF
TGTGCCAGTAGTATGAGGCAGAACACCGGGGAGCTGTTTTTT
>.|TRBV7-9|TRBD2|TRBJ2-7
CASSPRGTSGSYEQYF
TGTGCCAGCAGCCCTCGTGGAACTAGCGGCTCCTACGAGCAGTACTTC
>.|TRBV5-1|TRBD1|TRBJ1-3
CAGVPFTGGNSLTSGNTIYF
TGCGCCGGAGTACCATTCACAGGGGGCAATTCCCTGACCTCTGGAAACACCATATATTTT
>.|TRBV28|TRBD1|TRBJ1-6
CASSPLDRDNSPLHF
TGTGCCAGCAGCCCACTTGACAGGGACAATTCACCCCTCCACTTT
>once|TRBV18|.|TRBJ1-2
CASSGATRDYGYTF
TGTGCCAGCTCGGGGGCTACGCGAGACTATGGCTACACCTTC
>.|TRBV28|TRBD2|TRBJ2-1
CASSPPHAGGPNEQFF
TGTGCCAGCAGTCCCCCCCACGCGGGGGGGCCGAATGAGCAGTTCTTC
>.|TRBV12-2|.|TRBJ1-5
CASRSNSGTEKQNQPQHF
TGTGCAAGTCGCTCCAACTCAGGGACAGAGAAACAAAATCAGCCCCAGCATTTT
>.|TRBV19|.|TRBJ2-7
CASSAPGEGLSTEQYF
TGTGCCAGTAGTGCCCCAGGTGAGGGCCTATCGACCGAGCAGTACTTC
>.|TRBV27|.|TRBJ1-4
CASRGSGREKLFF
TGTGCCAGCCGAGGATCTGGGAGAGAAAAACTGTTTTTT
>.|TRBV6-5|TRBD1|TRBJ1-3
CASSYRTGRSGNTIYF
TGTGCCAGCAGTTACCGGACAGGCCGCTCTGGAAACACCATATATTTT
>.|TRBV19|.|TRBJ1-6
CASSIKVREGPNSPLHF
TGTGCCAGTAGTATCAAAGTGCGGGAGGGCCCTAATTCACCCCTCCACTTT
>few|TRBV18|.|TRBJ1-1
CASSPRGGEAFF
TGTGCCAGCTCACCCCGCGGGGGTGAAGCTTTCTTT
>few|TRBV28|TRBD2|TRBJ2-1
CASSLASGGYNEQFF
TGTGCCAGCAGTTTGGCTAGCGGGGGCTACAATGAGCAGTTCTTC
>.|TRBV3-1/TRBV3-2|.|TRBJ1-6
CASSQDSITLHF
TGTGCCAGCAGCCAAGACAGTATCACCCTCCACTTT